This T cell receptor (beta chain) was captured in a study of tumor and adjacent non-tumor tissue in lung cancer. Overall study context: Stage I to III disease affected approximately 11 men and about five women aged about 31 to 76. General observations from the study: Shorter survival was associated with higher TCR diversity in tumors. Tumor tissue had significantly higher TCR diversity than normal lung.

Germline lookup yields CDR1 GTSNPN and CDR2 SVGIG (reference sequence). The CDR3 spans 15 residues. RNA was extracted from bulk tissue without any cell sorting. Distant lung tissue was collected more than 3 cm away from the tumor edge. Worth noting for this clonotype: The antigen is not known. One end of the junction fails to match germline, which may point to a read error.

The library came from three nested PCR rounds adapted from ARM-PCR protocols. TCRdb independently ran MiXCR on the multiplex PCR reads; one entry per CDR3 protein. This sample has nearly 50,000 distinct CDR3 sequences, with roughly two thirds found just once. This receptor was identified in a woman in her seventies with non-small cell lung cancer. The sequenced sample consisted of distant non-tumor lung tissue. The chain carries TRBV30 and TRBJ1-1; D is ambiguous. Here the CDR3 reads CAWSVGVGRATEVFF. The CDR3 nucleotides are TGTGCTTGGAGTGTCGGGGTAGGGAGAGCAACTGAAGTTTTCTTT.